This TCR beta chain appears in the sequencing data of a study of blood T cell repertoires in COVID-19. Study-level background: Samples came from the United States, Italy and Spain, spanning acute and convalescent COVID-19. Sources were T cells, B-cell-depleted T cells, or PBMCs; the material itself was cDNA or gDNA.

Authors' analysis steps: Reference gene primer amplification gave estimated nucleated cell counts. The assay was immunoSEQ multiplex PCR, and TCRdb's table has in-frame clones only and misses some. V, J and clone size derive from that table, while D and trimming were established from the DNA sequence. The sample consists of around 37,000 clones, 87% of them appearing once. The CDR3 consists of 13 residues. With 5 bases removed from V and 3 bases from J, the gap between germline ends came to 11 bases. Germline assignment: CDR1 ENHRY and CDR2 SYGVKD. This chain joins TRBV10-3 and TRBJ2-7; possibly TRBD1 for D (6 bases). This receptor was obtained from a man aged 50 to 59 with active or convalescent COVID-19. Sequenced material: peripheral blood. The CDR3 DNA sequence: TGTGCCATCAGTAATAACAGGGACTACGAGCAGTACTTC. It codes for CAISNNRDYEQYF.